This T cell receptor (beta chain) derives from a study of PD-1 blockade in mismatch repair-deficient tumors. Study in general: All were previously treated, progressing patients with about 11 mismatch repair-deficient cancer types.

Some clones are missing from TCRdb's copy, which holds only in-frame ones; the method was immunoSEQ multiplex PCR. The table has about 79,000 clones, about 82% seen once. V gave up 7 bases and J gave up 0 bases, with 13 bases separating them. Germline CDR1 reads SQVTM; CDR2 reads ANQGSEA. The CDR3 extends over 13 amino acids. This clonotype was sampled from an adult with mismatch repair-deficient cancer. The sequenced sample was peripheral blood, obtained 44 weeks after starting pembrolizumab. The rearrangement joins TRBV29-1 to TRBJ2-7; maybe TRBD1 (6 bases). DNA of the CDR3: TGCAGCGGATTACAGGGAAACTCCTACGAGCAGTACTTC. Protein product: CSGLQGNSYEQYF.